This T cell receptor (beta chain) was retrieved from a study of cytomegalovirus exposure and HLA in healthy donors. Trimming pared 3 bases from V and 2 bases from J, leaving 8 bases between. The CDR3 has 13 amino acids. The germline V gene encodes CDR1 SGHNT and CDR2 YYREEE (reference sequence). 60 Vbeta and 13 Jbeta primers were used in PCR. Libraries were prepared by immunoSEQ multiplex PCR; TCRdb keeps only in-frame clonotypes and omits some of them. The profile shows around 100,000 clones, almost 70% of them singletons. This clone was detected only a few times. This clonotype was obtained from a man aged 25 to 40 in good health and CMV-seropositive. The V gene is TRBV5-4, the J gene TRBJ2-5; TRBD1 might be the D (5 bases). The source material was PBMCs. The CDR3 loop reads CASSSPGQETQYF. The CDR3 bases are TGTGCCAGCAGCTCGCCAGGGCAAGAGACCCAGTACTTC.